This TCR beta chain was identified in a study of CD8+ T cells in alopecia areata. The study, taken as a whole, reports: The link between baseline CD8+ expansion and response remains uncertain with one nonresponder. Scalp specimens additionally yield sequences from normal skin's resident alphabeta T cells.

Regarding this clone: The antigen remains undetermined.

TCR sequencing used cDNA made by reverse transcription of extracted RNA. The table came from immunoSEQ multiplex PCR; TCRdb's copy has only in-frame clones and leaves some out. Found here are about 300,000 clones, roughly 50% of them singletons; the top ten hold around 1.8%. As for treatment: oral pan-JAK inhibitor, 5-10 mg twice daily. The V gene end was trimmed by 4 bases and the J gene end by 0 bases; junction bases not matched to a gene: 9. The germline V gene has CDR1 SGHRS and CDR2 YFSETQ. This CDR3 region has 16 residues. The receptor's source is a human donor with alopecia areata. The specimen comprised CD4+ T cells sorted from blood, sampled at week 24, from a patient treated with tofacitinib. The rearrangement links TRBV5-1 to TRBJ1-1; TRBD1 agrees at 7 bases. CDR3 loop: CASSPQGGSMNTEAFF. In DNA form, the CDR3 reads TGCGCCAGCAGCCCCCAGGGGGGGAGCATGAACACTGAAGCTTTCTTT.